The 3 T cell receptor beta chains reported below all come from one sample, sequenced in a study of blood T cell repertoires in COVID-19. Assay: immunoSEQ multiplex PCR; the TCRdb copy retains only in-frame clones and omits some. The sample consists of over 150,000 clones, over 80% of them appearing once. Sequencing was carried out using peripheral blood. These receptors came from a woman aged 60-70 years with acute or convalescent COVID-19.

This clone turned up a few times. CDR3 nucleotides: TGTGCCACCAGAGGGACAGGGGGTAACTATGGCTACACCTTC. Residues: CATRGTGGNYGYTF. The chain is built from TRBV24-1 and TRBJ1-2, with 11 nucleotides matching TRBD1. The CDR3 sequence is 14 residues long. Unmatched junction bases numbered 1, after V lost 7 bases and J lost 1 base. CDR1 is KGHDR and CDR2 is SFDVKD in the germline V gene.

The V and J genes are TRBV2 and TRBJ2-7, with a weak D call TRBD1 (5 bases). V was clipped by 8 bases and J by 3 bases, with 20 bases between them. The CDR3 length is 15 residues. CDR1 SNHLY and CDR2 FYNNEI come from the germline V gene. CDR3 residues: CASESTDKTGYEQYF. The DNA of the CDR3 is TGTGCCAGCGAGTCGACGGACAAAACGGGCTACGAGCAGTACTTC.

The genes are TRBV5-1 and TRBJ2-7; TRBD2 is a possible D gene (7 bases). The V end was cut by 3 bases, the J end by 5 bases, with 12 bases between. Germline V gene sequence: CDR1 SGHRS, CDR2 YFSETQ. CDR3 length equals 13 residues. CDR3 DNA sequence: TGCGCCAGCAGCTGGAGGGGGGGCGACGAGCAGTACTTC. It translates to CASSWRGGDEQYF.